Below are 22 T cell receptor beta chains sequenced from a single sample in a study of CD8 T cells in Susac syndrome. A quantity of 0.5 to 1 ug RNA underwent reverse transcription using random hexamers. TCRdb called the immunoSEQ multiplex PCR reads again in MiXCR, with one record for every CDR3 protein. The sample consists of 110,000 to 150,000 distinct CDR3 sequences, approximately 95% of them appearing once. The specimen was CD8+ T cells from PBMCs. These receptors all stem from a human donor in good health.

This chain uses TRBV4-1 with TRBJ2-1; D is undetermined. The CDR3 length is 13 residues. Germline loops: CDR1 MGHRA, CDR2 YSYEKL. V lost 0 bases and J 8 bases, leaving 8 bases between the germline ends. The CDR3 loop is CASSQDGGDEQFF. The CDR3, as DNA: TGCGCCAGCAGCCAAGACGGTGGGGATGAGCAGTTCTTC.

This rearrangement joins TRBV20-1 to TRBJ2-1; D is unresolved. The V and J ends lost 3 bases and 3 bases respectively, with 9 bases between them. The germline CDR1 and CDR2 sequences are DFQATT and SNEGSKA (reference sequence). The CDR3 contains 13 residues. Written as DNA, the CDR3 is TGCAGTGCTAGGCCCTACCTCTACAATGAGCAGTTCTTC. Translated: CSARPYLYNEQFF.

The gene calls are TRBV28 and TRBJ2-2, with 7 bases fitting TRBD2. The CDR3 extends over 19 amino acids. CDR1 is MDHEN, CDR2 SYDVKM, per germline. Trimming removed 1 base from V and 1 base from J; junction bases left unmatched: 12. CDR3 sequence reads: CASSLSPPRSGENTGELFF. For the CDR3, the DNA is TGTGCCAGCAGTTTATCCCCCCCACGGAGCGGGGAGAACACCGGGGAGCTGTTTTTT.

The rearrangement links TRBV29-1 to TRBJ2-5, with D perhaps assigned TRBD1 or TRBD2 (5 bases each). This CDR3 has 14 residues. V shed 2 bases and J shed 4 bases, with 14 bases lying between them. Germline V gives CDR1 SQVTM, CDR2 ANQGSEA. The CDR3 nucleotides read TGCAGCGTTGAAAGGCAGGGCAGCGGAGAGACCCAGTACTTC. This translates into CSVERQGSGETQYF.

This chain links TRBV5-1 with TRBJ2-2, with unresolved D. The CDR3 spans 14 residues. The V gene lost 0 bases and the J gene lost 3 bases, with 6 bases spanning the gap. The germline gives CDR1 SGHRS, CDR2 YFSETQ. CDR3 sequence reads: CASSLARYTGELFF. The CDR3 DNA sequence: TGCGCCAGCAGCTTGGCGAGATACACCGGGGAGCTGTTTTTT.

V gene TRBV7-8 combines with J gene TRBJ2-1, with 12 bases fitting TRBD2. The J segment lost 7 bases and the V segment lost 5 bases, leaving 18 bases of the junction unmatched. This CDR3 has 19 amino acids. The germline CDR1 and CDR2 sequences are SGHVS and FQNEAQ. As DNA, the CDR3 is TGTGCCAGCAGCCGACCCGGACTAGCGGGAACGAATGGGTTAAATGAGCAGTTCTTC. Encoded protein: CASSRPGLAGTNGLNEQFF.

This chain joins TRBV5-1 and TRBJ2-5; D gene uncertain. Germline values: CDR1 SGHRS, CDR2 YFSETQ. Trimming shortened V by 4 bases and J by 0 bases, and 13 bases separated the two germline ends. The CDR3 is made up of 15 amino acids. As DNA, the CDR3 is TGCGCCAGCAGCCCCTTATCATGGTACCAAGAGACCCAGTACTTC. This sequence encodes CASSPLSWYQETQYF.

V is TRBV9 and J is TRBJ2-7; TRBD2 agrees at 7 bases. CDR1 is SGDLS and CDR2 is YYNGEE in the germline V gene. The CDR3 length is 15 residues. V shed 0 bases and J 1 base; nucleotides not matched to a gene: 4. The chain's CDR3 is CASSVDPAGSYEQYF. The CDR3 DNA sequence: TGTGCCAGCAGCGTAGATCCAGCGGGGTCCTACGAGCAGTACTTC.

The CDR3 loop reads CASSPGLGEFF. CDR3 bases: TGTGCCAGCAGTCCCGGACTAGGAGAGTTCTTC. This sequence joins TRBV27 and TRBJ2-1; 7 nucleotides line up with TRBD2. The CDR3 extends over 11 amino acids. From germline, CDR1 is MNHEY and CDR2 SMNVEV (reference sequence). Germline trimming cut 5 bases from V and 14 bases from J; bases unmatched to any gene: 6.

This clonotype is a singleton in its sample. Written as DNA, the CDR3 is TGTGCCAGCAGCTTAGTACCGGAGTCCTACAATGAGCAGTTCTTC. It yields the protein CASSLVPESYNEQFF. The chain combines TRBV7-2 with TRBJ2-1, with D unclear. Trimming removed 1 base from V and 1 base from J, with 8 bases in between. Germline CDR1 and CDR2: SGHTA and FQGNSA. This CDR3 has 15 residues.

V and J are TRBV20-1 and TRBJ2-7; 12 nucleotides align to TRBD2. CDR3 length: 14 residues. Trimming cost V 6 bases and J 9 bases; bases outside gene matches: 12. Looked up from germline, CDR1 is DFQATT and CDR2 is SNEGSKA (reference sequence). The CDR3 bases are TGCAGTGCCCCACTACTAGCGGGAGGAGGAGGGCAGTACTTC. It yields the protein CSAPLLAGGGGQYF.

This chain's CDR3 is CASSSGQGGTGNTIYF. Here the CDR3 DNA reads TGTGCCAGCAGTAGCGGACAGGGTGGAACTGGAAACACCATATATTTT. The rearrangement uses TRBV3-1 and TRBJ1-3, with 8 nucleotides matching TRBD1. Trimming took 6 bases from V and 2 from J; bases not matched to a gene: 9. The CDR3 consists of 16 residues. Germline lookup yields CDR1 LGHDT and CDR2 YNNKEL (reference sequence).

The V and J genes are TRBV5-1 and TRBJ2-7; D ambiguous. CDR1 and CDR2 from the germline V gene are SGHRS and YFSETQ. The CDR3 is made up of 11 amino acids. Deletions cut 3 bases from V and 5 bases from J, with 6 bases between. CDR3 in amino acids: CASSYAHEQYF. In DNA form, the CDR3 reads TGCGCCAGCAGCTACGCCCACGAGCAGTACTTC.

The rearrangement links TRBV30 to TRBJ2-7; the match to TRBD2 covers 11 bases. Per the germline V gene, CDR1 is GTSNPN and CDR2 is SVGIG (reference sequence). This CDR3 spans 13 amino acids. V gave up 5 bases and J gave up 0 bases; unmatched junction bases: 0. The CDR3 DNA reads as TGTGCCTGGGGGACTAGCGGCTCCTACGAGCAGTACTTC. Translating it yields CAWGTSGSYEQYF.

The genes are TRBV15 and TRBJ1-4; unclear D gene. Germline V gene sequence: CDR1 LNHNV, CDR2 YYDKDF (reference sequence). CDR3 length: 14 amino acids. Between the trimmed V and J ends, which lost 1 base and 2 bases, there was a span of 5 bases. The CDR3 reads CATSRGRTNEKLFF. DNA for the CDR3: TGTGCCACCAGCAGAGGACGGACTAATGAAAAACTGTTTTTT.

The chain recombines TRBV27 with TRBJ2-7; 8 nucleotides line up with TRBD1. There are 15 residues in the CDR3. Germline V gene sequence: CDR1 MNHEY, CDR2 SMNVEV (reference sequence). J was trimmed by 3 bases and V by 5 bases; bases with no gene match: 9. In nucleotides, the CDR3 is TGTGCCAGCAGTGTAGGGACAGGAAGAAACTACGAGCAGTACTTC. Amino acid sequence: CASSVGTGRNYEQYF.

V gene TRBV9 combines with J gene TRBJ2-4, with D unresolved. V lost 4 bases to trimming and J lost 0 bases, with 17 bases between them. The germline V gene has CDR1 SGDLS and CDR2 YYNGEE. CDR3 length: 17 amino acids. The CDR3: CASSPPPDTLAKNIQYF. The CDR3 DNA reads TGTGCCAGCAGCCCCCCTCCAGACACTCTAGCCAAAAACATTCAGTACTTC.

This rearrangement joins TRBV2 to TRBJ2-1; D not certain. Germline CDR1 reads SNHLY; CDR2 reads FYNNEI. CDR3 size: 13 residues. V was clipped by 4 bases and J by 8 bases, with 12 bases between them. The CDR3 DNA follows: TGTGCCAGCAGTGTGGGGATGTGGGATGAGCAGTTCTTC. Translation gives CASSVGMWDEQFF.

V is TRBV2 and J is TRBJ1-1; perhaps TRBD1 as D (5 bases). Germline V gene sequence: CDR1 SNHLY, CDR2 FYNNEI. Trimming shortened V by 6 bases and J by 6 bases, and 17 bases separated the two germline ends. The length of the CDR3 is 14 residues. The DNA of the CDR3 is TGTGCCAGCAGCTGGACATCGGGCAAACCTGAAGCTTTCTTT. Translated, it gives CASSWTSGKPEAFF.

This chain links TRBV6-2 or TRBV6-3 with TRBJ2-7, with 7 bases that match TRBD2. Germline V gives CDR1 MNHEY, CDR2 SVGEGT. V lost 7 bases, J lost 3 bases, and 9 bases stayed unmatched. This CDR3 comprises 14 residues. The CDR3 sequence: CASIDRDYHYEQYF. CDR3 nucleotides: TGTGCCAGCATCGACCGGGACTACCACTACGAGCAGTACTTC.

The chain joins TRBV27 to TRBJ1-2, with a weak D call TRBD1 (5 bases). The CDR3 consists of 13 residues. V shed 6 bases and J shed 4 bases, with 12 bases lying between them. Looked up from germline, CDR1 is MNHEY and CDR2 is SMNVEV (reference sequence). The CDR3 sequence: CASSPRGPYGYTF. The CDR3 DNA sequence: TGTGCCAGCAGCCCAAGGGGCCCCTATGGCTACACCTTC.

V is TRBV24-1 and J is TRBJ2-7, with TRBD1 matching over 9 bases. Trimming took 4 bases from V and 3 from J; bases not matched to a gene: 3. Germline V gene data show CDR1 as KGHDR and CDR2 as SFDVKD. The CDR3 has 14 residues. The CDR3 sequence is CATSDVGQGYEQYF. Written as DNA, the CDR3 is TGTGCCACCAGTGACGTGGGACAGGGCTACGAGCAGTACTTC.